These 21 T cell receptor beta chains were all obtained from the same sample, sequenced in a study of blood T cell repertoires in COVID-19. Assay: immunoSEQ multiplex PCR; the TCRdb copy retains only in-frame clones and omits some. This repertoire shows about 60,000 clones, 87% found once; its top ten account for 9.5% to 13%. Sequencing used peripheral blood. All receptors derive from a human donor with acute or convalescent COVID-19. The donor label of this sample is uncertain.

This chain joins TRBV19 and TRBJ1-1; 7 bases map to TRBD1. V lost 5 bases, J lost 7 bases, and 7 bases stayed unmatched. Looked up from germline, CDR1 is LNHDA and CDR2 is SQIVND (reference sequence). The CDR3 loop spans 13 amino acids. Written as DNA, the CDR3 is TGTGCCAGTAGTCCGACAGGGAACGATGAAGCTTTCTTT. It encodes CASSPTGNDEAFF.

The chain uses TRBV3-1 (or the pseudogene TRBV3-2) and TRBJ1-1, with D maybe TRBD1 (5 bases). V was trimmed by 4 bases and J by 5 bases, leaving 14 bases between them. This CDR3 is 14 amino acids long. Germline V gene data show CDR1 as LGHDT and CDR2 as YNNKEL (reference sequence). The CDR3 bases are TGTGCCAGCAGCCCCAGCGGGGCAGGAACTGAAGCTTTCTTT. It translates to CASSPSGAGTEAFF.

The chain has TRBV12-5 and TRBJ1-4; 8 bases fit TRBD1. Per germline, CDR1 LGHNT and CDR2 FRNRAP. Unmatched junction bases numbered 23, after V lost 5 bases and J lost 3 bases. The CDR3 consists of 21 residues. The CDR3 region is CASGGGPPTGGTFQANEKLFF. Written as DNA, the CDR3 is TGTGCTAGTGGTGGGGGGCCCCCTACAGGGGGGACCTTTCAGGCTAATGAAAAACTGTTTTTT.

This sequence joins TRBV28 and TRBJ1-4, with D hard to call. V gave up 2 bases and J gave up 8 bases, with 15 bases separating them. There are 15 residues in the CDR3. Germline CDR1 reads MDHEN; CDR2 reads SYDVKM. The CDR3 nucleotides read TGTGCCAGCAGTTTAAAGCGGGGTCAGCGGGAAAAACTGTTTTTT. It translates to CASSLKRGQREKLFF.

This sequence joins TRBV6-5 and TRBJ2-3, with TRBD2 matching over 7 bases. Germline V gene data show CDR1 as MNHEY and CDR2 as SVGAGI. Trimming took 5 bases from V and 2 from J; bases not matched to a gene: 4. The CDR3 spans 14 residues. Written as DNA, the CDR3 is TGTGCCAGCAGTCCGGGACTACCCACAGATACGCAGTATTTT. Residues: CASSPGLPTDTQYF.

The chain employs TRBV28 and TRBJ2-7; the match to TRBD2 covers 8 bases. Looked up from germline, CDR1 is MDHEN and CDR2 is SYDVKM. Unmatched junction bases numbered 8, after V lost 8 bases and J lost 2 bases. This CDR3 contains 14 residues. The CDR3 here is CASQGSAGAYEQYF. CDR3 bases: TGTGCCAGCCAGGGGTCAGCGGGAGCCTACGAGCAGTACTTC.

In its sample, this clone was seen once. The chain combines TRBV3-1 (or the pseudogene TRBV3-2) with TRBJ2-5; D gene uncertain. V was clipped by 3 bases and J by 2 bases, with 10 bases between them. CDR1 is LGHDT and CDR2 is YNNKEL in the germline V gene (reference sequence). The CDR3 extends over 14 amino acids. CDR3 in DNA: TGTGCCAGCAGCCATTCAACGGAGCAAGAGACCCAGTACTTC. Translation gives CASSHSTEQETQYF.

This clone was found a few times. J is TRBJ1-1 and V is TRBV5-4, with TRBD1 identical over 7 bases. The V gene's germline CDR1 is SGHNT and CDR2 YYREEE (reference sequence). The CDR3 runs to 12 residues. Losses at the gene ends were 1 base for V and 6 bases for J; bases not matched to a gene: 0. The CDR3 is CASSLRGPEAFF. In DNA form, the CDR3 reads TGTGCCAGCAGCTTGAGGGGGCCTGAAGCTTTCTTT.

J is TRBJ2-1 and V is TRBV5-1; 11 bases match TRBD2. The trim removed 0 bases at V and 7 bases at J, leaving 6 bases unmatched. Germline assignment: CDR1 SGHRS and CDR2 YFSETQ. CDR3 length: 16 residues. This CDR3 is CASSLGIAGGLNEQFF. CDR3 nucleotide sequence: TGCGCCAGCAGCTTGGGGATAGCGGGGGGGCTAAATGAGCAGTTCTTC. The variable domain in full, completed from reference TRBV5-1 and TRBJ2-1, reads KAGVTQTPRYLIKTRGQQVTLSCSPISGHRSVSWYQQTPGQGLQFLFEYFSETQRNKGNFPGRFSGRQFSNSRSEMNVSTLELGDSALYLCASSLGIAGGLNEQFFGPGTRLTVL.

CDR3 DNA sequence: TGTGCCACCAGTGATTATTCTAGCACAGATACGCAGTATTTT. Translation: CATSDYSSTDTQYF. The chain uses TRBV24-1 and TRBJ2-3; no clear D. The CDR3 runs 14 residues. V was shortened by 2 bases and J by 0 bases, with 5 bases between the two germline ends. Germline V lookup: CDR1 KGHDR, CDR2 SFDVKD.

This chain uses TRBV27 with TRBJ1-2; 9 nucleotides line up with TRBD1. The V gene end was trimmed by 1 base and the J gene end by 4 bases; junction bases not matched to a gene: 10. Germline CDR1 and CDR2: MNHEY and SMNVEV (reference sequence). The length of the CDR3 is 17 residues. This CDR3 is CASSLLPPGQGPYGYTF. The CDR3 coding sequence is TGTGCCAGCAGTTTATTACCCCCGGGACAGGGACCCTATGGCTACACCTTC.

This chain links TRBV24-1 with TRBJ2-2, with TRBD1 matching over 9 bases. V shed 7 bases, J shed 6 bases, and the junction held 5 bases outside the gene matches. The CDR3 runs 14 residues. Germline-derived CDR1 and CDR2 are KGHDR and SFDVKD. The CDR3 sequence is CATRGQGIAGELFF. CDR3 coding DNA: TGTGCCACCAGGGGACAGGGAATCGCCGGGGAGCTGTTTTTT.

The chain links TRBV5-1 to TRBJ2-5, with a weak D call TRBD1 (6 bases). Looked up from germline, CDR1 is SGHRS and CDR2 is YFSETQ. V lost 0 bases and J 5 bases, leaving 11 bases between the germline ends. This CDR3 comprises 14 residues. This CDR3 reads CASSLEGQGETQYF. In DNA, the CDR3 is TGCGCCAGCAGCTTGGAGGGCCAGGGGGAGACCCAGTACTTC.

The rearrangement links TRBV7-8 to TRBJ2-3; D is unclear. V dropped 2 bases and J dropped 1 base, with 7 bases sitting between them. The CDR3 extends over 14 amino acids. CDR1 SGHVS and CDR2 FQNEAQ come from the germline V gene. The CDR3 DNA follows: TGTGCCAGCAGCTTATTCCCGGGCACAGATACGCAGTATTTT. Protein sequence: CASSLFPGTDTQYF.

This chain connects TRBV19 to TRBJ1-3, with TRBD1 as a possible D gene (6 bases). This CDR3 is 14 amino acids long. The V end lost 3 bases, the J end lost 3 bases, and 9 bases lay between the germline ends. Germline CDR1 LNHDA, CDR2 SQIVND (reference sequence). The CDR3 DNA sequence: TGTGCCAGTAGTATCTTCAGGGGTGGAAACACCATATATTTT. This gives the protein CASSIFRGGNTIYF.

The rearrangement links TRBV7-2 to TRBJ2-7; D remains ambiguous. The CDR3 has 13 amino acids. From germline, CDR1 is SGHTA and CDR2 FQGNSA. V was trimmed by 1 base and J by 6 bases, leaving 10 bases between them. The DNA for the CDR3 is TGTGCCAGCAGCTTAGGGAGAGGCTTCGAGCAGTACGTC. This gives the protein CASSLGRGFEQYV.

The chain couples TRBV19 to TRBJ2-1, with D perhaps matching TRBD2 (6 bases). CDR3 length: 15 residues. Trimming stripped 10 bases from V and 7 bases from J, with 23 bases between. Germline CDR1 LNHDA, CDR2 SQIVND (reference sequence). CDR3 protein: CATQPRRAIWNEQFF. CDR3 DNA sequence: TGTGCCACCCAGCCCCGGAGGGCCATTTGGAATGAGCAGTTCTTC. The complete variable domain, with remaining parts taken from reference TRBV19 and TRBJ2-1, reads DGGITQSPKYLFRKEGQNVTLSCEQNLNHDAMYWYRQDPGQGLRLIYYSQIVNDFQKGDIAEGYSVSREKKESFPLTVTSAQKNPTAFYLCATQPRRAIWNEQFFGPGTRLTVL.

This clone was seen more than once but under ten times. The chain joins TRBV6-6 to TRBJ2-3, with a weak D call TRBD2 (5 bases). Germline assignment: CDR1 MNHNY and CDR2 SVGAGI (reference sequence). V lost 0 bases to trimming and J lost 1 base, with 11 bases between them. This CDR3 comprises 16 residues. The CDR3 bases are TGTGCCAGCAGTTACTCGAAGCGGATAGGCACAGATACGCAGTATTTT. This gives the protein CASSYSKRIGTDTQYF.

V is TRBV7-8 and J is TRBJ2-3; D is ambiguous. The CDR3 covers 17 residues. Germline V gene data show CDR1 as SGHVS and CDR2 as FQNEAQ. The V end lost 1 base, the J end lost 1 base, and 15 bases lay between the germline ends. In DNA, the CDR3 is TGTGCCAGCAGCTTAGATACTCCTTCTCCTGGCACAGATACGCAGTATTTT. It translates to CASSLDTPSPGTDTQYF. The complete variable domain, with remaining parts taken from reference TRBV7-8 and TRBJ2-3, reads GAGVSQSPRYKVAKRGQDVALRCDPISGHVSLFWYQQALGQGPEFLTYFQNEAQLDKSGLPSDRFFAERPEGSVSTLKIQRTQQEDSAVYLCASSLDTPSPGTDTQYFGPGTRLTVL.

The V call is TRBV6-5, the J call TRBJ1-5; the D gene is possibly TRBD1 (5 bases). V lost 4 bases to trimming and J lost 5 bases, with 12 bases between them. Germline V gene lookup returns CDR1 MNHEY and CDR2 SVGAGI. CDR3 length: 14 amino acids. The CDR3 protein is CASSSPGLHQPQHF. DNA for the CDR3: TGTGCCAGCAGTTCCCCGGGACTCCATCAGCCCCAGCATTTT.

The rearrangement links TRBV2 to TRBJ1-3; no definite D call. Trimming pared 6 bases from V and 0 bases from J, leaving 9 bases between. CDR1 SNHLY and CDR2 FYNNEI come from the germline V gene. The CDR3 length is 14 residues. CDR3 DNA sequence: TGTGCCAGCAGGGGGAGTTCCTCTGGAAACACCATATATTTT. Translated: CASRGSSSGNTIYF.